The 22 T cell receptor beta chains reported below all come from one sample, sequenced in a study of blood T cell repertoires in COVID-19. Here immunoSEQ multiplex PCR was the method, and the copy in TCRdb shows in-frame clones only, minus some. This sample has some 250,000 clones; 85% to 90% occur once, and the top ten carry under 6.5%. The sequenced material came from peripheral blood. All receptors come from a man in his sixties with acute or convalescent COVID-19.

The gene calls are TRBV3-1 (or the pseudogene TRBV3-2) and TRBJ2-3; weak D call: TRBD1 (8 bases). V lost 4 bases and J 8 bases, leaving 16 bases between the germline ends. The CDR3 is made up of 14 amino acids. Germline CDR1 reads LGHDT; CDR2 reads YNNKEL (reference sequence). CDR3 sequence reads: CASSPGGGSSTQYF. DNA of the CDR3: TGTGCCAGCAGCCCAGGGGGCGGGAGTTCTACGCAGTATTTT.

The chain links TRBV5-5 to TRBJ2-3; 7 bases line up with TRBD2. The CDR3 is made up of 17 amino acids. Germline V gives CDR1 SGHKS, CDR2 YYEKEE (reference sequence). V dropped 5 bases and J dropped 0; count of bases not matched to a gene: 12. Here the CDR3 reads CASSPTPASGSTDTQYF. The CDR3 DNA follows: TGTGCCAGCAGTCCGACCCCAGCTAGCGGAAGCACAGATACGCAGTATTTT. Filled out from reference TRBV5-5 and TRBJ2-3, the complete variable domain reads DAGVTQSPTHLIKTRGQQVTLRCSPISGHKSVSWYQQVLGQGPQFIFQYYEKEERGRGNFPDRFSARQFPNYSSELNVNALLLGDSALYLCASSPTPASGSTDTQYFGPGTRLTVL.

The chain employs TRBV19 and TRBJ1-2; 8 nucleotides agree with TRBD1. Germline assignment: CDR1 LNHDA and CDR2 SQIVND (reference sequence). V trimming: 1 base; J trimming: 3 bases; junction bases outside the gene matches: 10. The CDR3 loop spans 17 amino acids. CDR3 sequence reads: CASSIVGQASRYYGYTF. The CDR3 DNA is TGTGCCAGTAGTATAGTGGGACAGGCTTCCCGCTACTATGGCTACACCTTC.

In its sample, this clone was seen once. The gene calls are TRBV28 and TRBJ2-7; D unclear. This CDR3 has 15 amino acids. V was clipped by 3 bases and J by 2 bases, with 14 bases between them. Germline V CDR1 and CDR2: MDHEN, SYDVKM. The CDR3 DNA follows: TGTGCCAGCAGTTTTGGGCACTCCGATACCTACGAGCAGTACTTC. Translation gives CASSFGHSDTYEQYF. Using reference TRBV28 and TRBJ2-7 for the parts outside the CDR3, the full variable domain is DVKVTQSSRYLVKRTGEKVFLECVQDMDHENMFWYRQDPGLGLRLIYFSYDVKMKEKGDIPEGYSVSREKKERFSLILESASTNQTSMYLCASSFGHSDTYEQYFGPGTRLTVT.

The CDR3 protein is CASIKPVGGGNQPQHF. CDR3 DNA sequence: TGTGCCAGCATCAAACCGGTAGGGGGAGGCAATCAGCCCCAGCATTTT. The V gene is TRBV28, the J gene TRBJ1-5; D is perhaps TRBD1 (6 bases). V lost 7 bases, J lost 2 bases, and 18 bases lay in between. The CDR3 is made up of 16 amino acids. CDR1 and CDR2 (germline): MDHEN, SYDVKM.

The chain has TRBV19 and TRBJ2-1; tentatively, D is TRBD2 (6 bases). The CDR3 totals 12 residues. The V end was cut by 6 bases, the J end by 6 bases, with 9 bases between. The germline CDR1 and CDR2 sequences are LNHDA and SQIVND (reference sequence). The CDR3 sequence: CASSQAGNEQFF. CDR3 bases: TGTGCCAGTAGCCAAGCGGGCAATGAGCAGTTCTTC. Full variable domain (remainder filled in from reference TRBV19 and TRBJ2-1): DGGITQSPKYLFRKEGQNVTLSCEQNLNHDAMYWYRQDPGQGLRLIYYSQIVNDFQKGDIAEGYSVSREKKESFPLTVTSAQKNPTAFYLCASSQAGNEQFFGPGTRLTVL.

The chain is built from TRBV27 and TRBJ2-2, with TRBD2 identical over 14 bases. CDR1 and CDR2 (germline): MNHEY, SMNVEV (reference sequence). CDR3 size: 18 residues. The trim removed 6 bases at V and 5 bases at J, leaving 11 bases unmatched. The CDR3 DNA sequence: TGTGCCAGCAGGCCGGAATCGGGACTAGCGGGAGTAACCGGGGAGCTGTTTTTT. Protein product: CASRPESGLAGVTGELFF.

The rearrangement joins TRBV7-8 to TRBJ2-3, with TRBD2 matching 9 bases. Per the germline V gene, CDR1 is SGHVS and CDR2 is FQNEAQ. V was pared by 3 bases and J by 0 bases, with 4 bases of the junction left unmatched. The CDR3 has 16 residues. The CDR3 nucleotides are TGTGCCAGCAGCTTTTTTACTAGCGGGAGCACAGATACGCAGTATTTT. As protein: CASSFFTSGSTDTQYF. Based on the CDR3 plus reference TRBV7-8 and TRBJ2-3, the full variable domain is GAGVSQSPRYKVAKRGQDVALRCDPISGHVSLFWYQQALGQGPEFLTYFQNEAQLDKSGLPSDRFFAERPEGSVSTLKIQRTQQEDSAVYLCASSFFTSGSTDTQYFGPGTRLTVL.

The chain has TRBV28 and TRBJ2-7; 10 nucleotides agree with TRBD1. The CDR3 consists of 17 residues. J lost 5 bases, V lost 5 bases, and 15 bases had no gene match. Germline V gene lookup returns CDR1 MDHEN and CDR2 SYDVKM. DNA of the CDR3: TGTGCCAGCAGTATTACCAAACCCGGGACAGGGGCCAACGAGCAGTACTTC. Protein: CASSITKPGTGANEQYF.

About this clone itself: Within the sample, other DNA sequences also encode this same CDR3. V usage is TRBV9 and J usage is TRBJ2-3, with a possible D match to TRBD2 (6 bases). The germline V gene has CDR1 SGDLS and CDR2 YYNGEE. The CDR3 contains 15 residues. Trimming took 4 bases from V and 0 from J, leaving 12 bases between them. The chain's CDR3 is CASSPTGTSTDTQYF. For the CDR3, the DNA is TGTGCCAGCAGCCCTACCGGGACTAGCACAGATACGCAGTATTTT.

The table lists this clone with a count of one. V gene TRBV11-1 combines with J gene TRBJ2-7, with 7 bases lining up with TRBD2. V trimming: 7 bases; J trimming: 3 bases; junction bases outside the gene matches: 9. Looked up from germline, CDR1 is SGHAT and CDR2 is FQDESV (reference sequence). The CDR3 is made up of 14 amino acids. The CDR3 coding sequence is TGTGCCAGCACCATCGGACTAGGCGACTACGAGCAGTACTTC. It is translated as CASTIGLGDYEQYF.

The CDR3 DNA reads as TGTGCCAGCGGCGGCACAGGGGGGGTTCGCGAGCAGTACTTC. Amino acid sequence: CASGGTGGVREQYF. The rearrangement uses TRBV14 and TRBJ2-7, with D maybe TRBD1 (8 bases). Germline V CDR1 and CDR2: SGHDN, FVKESK. The V end lost 8 bases, the J end lost 6 bases, and 20 bases lay between the germline ends. The CDR3 covers 14 residues.

V is TRBV20-1 and J is TRBJ1-6, with 7 bases matching TRBD1. With V trimmed by 3 bases and J by 0 bases, 8 bases remained unmatched. The germline CDR1 and CDR2 sequences are DFQATT and SNEGSKA (reference sequence). There are 17 residues in the CDR3. CDR3 coding DNA: TGCAGTGCTAGTAAATACAGGGGTAGCTCCTATAATTCACCCCTCCACTTT. This codes for CSASKYRGSSYNSPLHF.

This chain connects TRBV7-2 to TRBJ1-4; tentative D call: TRBD1 (5 bases). V was cut by 3 bases and J by 2 bases, with 7 bases left in between. The germline gives CDR1 SGHTA, CDR2 FQGNSA. The CDR3 covers 14 residues. The CDR3 coding sequence is TGTGCCAGCAGCTTGGGGGGGACTAATGAAAAACTGTTTTTT. It specifies CASSLGGTNEKLFF.

V gene TRBV7-3 combines with J gene TRBJ1-2; the D gene is possibly TRBD1 (5 bases). This CDR3 is built from 13 residues. Looked up from germline, CDR1 is SGHTA and CDR2 is FQGTGA. Trimming shortened V by 3 bases and J by 2 bases, and 7 bases separated the two germline ends. CDR3 amino acids: CASSFGQNYGYTF. The CDR3 coding sequence is TGTGCCAGCAGCTTCGGACAAAACTATGGCTACACCTTC.

The chain recombines TRBV3-1 (or the pseudogene TRBV3-2) with TRBJ2-5, with 7 positions matching TRBD2. Germline CDR1 LGHDT, CDR2 YNNKEL (reference sequence). The CDR3 extends over 16 amino acids. The J segment lost 4 bases and the V segment lost 3 bases, leaving 11 bases of the junction unmatched. CDR3 loop: CASSHPQLGGGETQYF. As DNA, the CDR3 is TGTGCCAGCAGCCACCCCCAGCTGGGGGGGGGAGAGACCCAGTACTTC.

This rearrangement joins TRBV10-3 to TRBJ2-1; 9 nucleotides line up with TRBD2. The CDR3 is 15 residues long. The germline V gene encodes CDR1 ENHRY and CDR2 SYGVKD. V was clipped by 7 bases and J by 5 bases; unmatched bases: 9. The CDR3 DNA reads TGTGCCATCAACGGAGCGGGAGGATGGGACAATGAGCAGTTCTTC. Translating gives CAINGAGGWDNEQFF.

The genes are TRBV15 and TRBJ1-1; the D is unclear. This CDR3 spans 13 amino acids. The V and J ends lost 0 bases and 6 bases respectively, with 8 bases between them. The germline V gene has CDR1 LNHNV and CDR2 YYDKDF (reference sequence). The CDR3 sequence is CATSRDSGSEAFF. Here the CDR3 DNA reads TGTGCCACCAGCAGAGATTCAGGCTCTGAAGCTTTCTTT.

V usage is TRBV9 and J usage is TRBJ1-2; D is possibly TRBD1 (5 bases). V gave up 3 bases and J gave up 6 bases, with 21 bases separating them. Per the germline V gene, CDR1 is SGDLS and CDR2 is YYNGEE. The CDR3 runs to 16 residues. The CDR3 DNA reads as TGTGCCAGCAGCGCACACCCGGACACCCTGGTGGATGGCTACACCTTC. It specifies CASSAHPDTLVDGYTF.

V gene TRBV7-2 combines with J gene TRBJ2-5; tentative D call: TRBD1 (6 bases). The CDR3 has 13 amino acids. Per germline, CDR1 SGHTA and CDR2 FQGNSA. With 4 bases removed from V and 5 bases from J, the gap between germline ends came to 11 bases. The CDR3 DNA follows: TGTGCCAGCAGCTATAATAGGGGGGAGACCCAGTACTTC. Residues: CASSYNRGETQYF.

V is TRBV5-1 and J is TRBJ2-5; no firm D call. Trimming shortened V by 2 bases and J by 9 bases, and 14 bases separated the two germline ends. This CDR3 has 13 residues. The germline V gene has CDR1 SGHRS and CDR2 YFSETQ. CDR3 sequence (DNA): TGCGCCAGCAGCTTAGACATCGACATGGCCCAGTACTTC. This codes for CASSLDIDMAQYF.

The chain recombines TRBV2 with TRBJ1-1, with D perhaps TRBD1 (5 bases). Germline values: CDR1 SNHLY, CDR2 FYNNEI. V was cut by 5 bases and J by 2 bases, with 9 bases left in between. This CDR3 comprises 13 residues. CDR3 loop: CASSLTVNTEAFF. Here the CDR3 DNA reads TGTGCCAGCAGTCTGACAGTAAACACTGAAGCTTTCTTT.